This T cell receptor (beta chain) stems from a study of technical replicates of blood from four donors. This CDR3 spans 18 amino acids. Germline V gene data show CDR1 as SGDLS and CDR2 as YYNGEE. Trimming took 3 bases from V and 2 from J, leaving 23 bases between them. Using immunoSEQ multiplex PCR, the repertoire was profiled, and TCRdb retains in-frame clones only, with some absent. Altogether 14,000 or so clones are present, around four fifths being singletons, with the ten largest covering roughly 12%. The rearrangement links TRBV9 to TRBJ2-5, with D maybe TRBD2 (6 bases). The sample was PBMCs. The clonotype was recovered from a human donor in good health. CDR3 region: CASSARSSGGPGQETQYF. In DNA, the CDR3 is TGTGCCAGCAGCGCCCGCTCTTCCGGGGGTCCGGGGCAAGAGACCCAGTACTTC. Looking up the rest from reference TRBV9 and TRBJ2-5 gives the full variable domain: DSGVTQTPKHLITATGQRVTLRCSPRSGDLSVYWYQQSLDQGLQFLIQYYNGEERAKGNILERFSAQQFPDLHSELNLSSLELGDSALYFCASSARSSGGPGQETQYFGPGTRLLVL.